Listed below are T cell receptor beta chains from one sample, sequenced in a study of T cell changes during pregnancy in multiple sclerosis. Clones were read by immunoSEQ multiplex PCR, and TCRdb kept only the in-frame ones, dropping some. The sample includes about 34,000 clones, approximately 90% of them seen just once. Specimen: peripheral blood, collected in the second trimester of pregnancy. Receptors originate from a female donor in good health, enrolled as a control in a pregnancy study. CDR3s include the opening cysteine and the closing phenylalanine or tryptophan. A D gene is named only where the DNA matches it firmly. Some rows mark clone size as missing; the rest say once, few, many or name a class of expanded clone.

NA | TRBD1 | TRBJ1-1 | TRBV27 | CASSWTGGRGTEAFF | TGTGCCAGCAGTTGGACAGGGGGCCGAGGGACTGAAGCTTTCTTT
NA | NA | TRBJ2-2 | TRBV13 | CASSPGLLNTGELFF | TGTGCCAGCAGCCCGGGACTGCTGAACACCGGGGAGCTGTTTTTT
NA | TRBD2 | TRBJ2-2 | TRBV9 | CASSVTSGGADGELFF | TGTGCCAGCAGCGTGACTAGCGGGGGGGCCGACGGGGAGCTGTTTTTT
NA | NA | TRBJ1-2 | TRBV7-2 | CASSEGPNYGYTF | TGTGCCAGCAGCGAGGGCCCTAACTATGGCTACACCTTC
NA | NA | TRBJ1-5 | TRBV10-3 | CAISESLGGYSNQPQHF | TGTGCCATCAGTGAGTCCTTGGGGGGTTATAGCAATCAGCCCCAGCATTTT
NA | TRBD1 | TRBJ2-7 | TRBV6-1 | CASSETGTDSYEQYF | TGTGCCAGCAGTGAAACCGGGACAGACTCCTACGAGCAGTACTTC
NA | TRBD2 | TRBJ2-1 | TRBV9 | CASSVAPPLAGGDEQFF | TGTGCCAGCAGCGTAGCCCCCCCACTAGCGGGGGGCGATGAGCAGTTCTTC
NA | TRBD1 | TRBJ1-2 | TRBV7-3 | CASSPGQGNYGYTF | TGTGCCAGCAGCCCGGGACAGGGAAACTATGGCTACACCTTC
NA | NA | TRBJ2-5 | TRBV18 | CASSPLVRETQYF | TGTGCCAGCTCACCTTTGGTCCGGGAGACCCAGTACTTC
NA | NA | TRBJ2-2 | TRBV4-3 | CASSPAIGTPNTGELFF | TGCGCCAGCAGCCCAGCTATTGGGACACCTAACACCGGGGAGCTGTTTTTT
NA | TRBD2 | TRBJ2-7 | TRBV12-5 | CASGLRLAGGRSHYEQYF | TGTGCTAGTGGTTTGAGGCTAGCGGGGGGACGTAGCCACTACGAGCAGTACTTC
NA | TRBD1 | TRBJ2-6 | TRBV19 | CASSIDRGPLSGANVLTF | TGTGCCAGTAGTATAGACAGGGGGCCCCTCTCTGGGGCCAACGTCCTGACTTTC
few | NA | TRBJ1-5 | TRBV4-3 | CASSQDDRGYQPQHF | TGCGCCAGCAGCCAAGATGATAGGGGGTATCAGCCCCAGCATTTT
NA | TRBD2 | TRBJ2-5 | TRBV19 | CASRGGSFQETQYF | TGTGCCAGTAGGGGCGGGAGCTTCCAAGAGACCCAGTACTTC
NA | NA | TRBJ1-4 | TRBV7-9 | CASSSGRAGRNEKLFF | TGTGCCAGCAGCTCAGGGAGGGCGGGCAGGAATGAAAAACTGTTTTTT
NA | NA | TRBJ2-3 | TRBV20-1 | CSARLTDTQYF | TGCAGTGCTAGACTGACAGATACGCAGTATTTT
once | TRBD1 | TRBJ1-4 | TRBV7-2 | CASSWGQGGLNEKLFF | TGTGCCAGCAGCTGGGGACAGGGGGGCCTAAATGAAAAACTGTTTTTT
NA | TRBD1 | TRBJ2-7 | TRBV19 | CASSSGTAPSYEQYF | TGTGCCAGTAGTTCCGGGACAGCACCTTCCTACGAGCAGTACTTC
NA | NA | TRBJ1-3 | TRBV10-3 | CAITPDSSGNTIYF | TGTGCCATCACCCCAGACAGCTCTGGAAACACCATATATTTT
NA | TRBD1 | TRBJ1-1 | TRBV5-4 | CASSLDTGTGGREAFF | TGTGCCAGCAGCTTGGATACTGGAACAGGGGGCCGAGAAGCTTTCTTT
NA | TRBD1 | TRBJ2-3 | TRBV5-8 | CASSLGQGRFTDTQYF | TGTGCCAGCAGCTTGGGACAGGGAAGGTTTACAGATACGCAGTATTTT
NA | TRBD1 | TRBJ2-2 | TRBV6-1 | CASSENRGNTGELFF | TGTGCCAGCAGTGAAAACAGGGGGAACACCGGGGAGCTGTTTTTT
NA | NA | TRBJ2-3 | TRBV13 | CASSRLAERTDTQYF | TGTGCCAGCAGCCGATTAGCGGAGCGCACAGATACGCAGTATTTT
once | NA | TRBJ2-2 | TRBV4-3 | CASSQEGSLMGGQTGELFF | TGCGCCAGCAGCCAAGAGGGGTCGCTCATGGGGGGGCAAACCGGGGAGCTGTTTTTT
NA | TRBD2 | TRBJ2-3 | TRBV5-1 | CASSRRPAGGEADTQYF | TGCGCCAGCAGCCGTCGGCCAGCGGGAGGGGAGGCAGATACGCAGTATTTT
once | TRBD2 | TRBJ2-1 | TRBV9 | CASSDSGRYNEQFF | TGTGCCAGCAGTGACAGCGGGAGGTACAATGAGCAGTTCTTC
NA | NA | TRBJ1-4 | TRBV18 | CASSPSHSTTNEKLFF | TGTGCCAGCTCACCTTCCCACAGTACAACTAATGAAAAACTGTTTTTT
NA | NA | TRBJ2-3 | TRBV30 | CAWSGFLGLGWGPDTQYF | TGTGCCTGGAGTGGATTCCTAGGTCTAGGATGGGGGCCAGATACGCAGTATTTT
NA | TRBD1 | TRBJ1-3 | TRBV11-2 | CASSLGGGRTGNTIYF | TGTGCCAGCAGCTTAGGAGGGGGCCGGACGGGAAACACCATATATTTT
NA | NA | TRBJ1-2 | TRBV11-2 | CASSLALGQYYGYTF | TGTGCCAGCAGCTTAGCCCTCGGACAGTACTATGGCTACACCTTC
NA | TRBD1 | TRBJ1-4 | TRBV6-5 | CASSPTGSEKLFF | TGTGCCAGCAGCCCGACAGGGTCTGAAAAACTGTTTTTT
NA | NA | TRBJ2-7 | TRBV5-4 | CASSSRRWTNSYEQYF | TGTGCCAGCAGCTCCCGGCGCTGGACAAATTCCTACGAGCAGTACTTC
NA | TRBD2 | TRBJ2-7 | TRBV5-4 | CASSRGLPGLAGYEQYF | TGTGCCAGCAGCCGCGGTCTTCCGGGACTAGCGGGTTACGAGCAGTACTTC
once | TRBD2 | TRBJ2-2 | TRBV11-2 | CASSLTGTIAGTGELFF | TGTGCCAGCAGCCTCACCGGGACCATAGCGGGCACCGGGGAGCTGTTTTTT
NA | TRBD1 | TRBJ1-1 | TRBV29-1 | CSVGTGGANTEAFF | TGCAGCGTTGGGACAGGGGGTGCGAACACTGAAGCTTTCTTT
NA | NA | TRBJ2-4 | TRBV15 | CATSRVGEDIQYF | TGTGCCACCAGCAGAGTCGGGGAGGACATTCAGTACTTC
NA | NA | TRBJ2-7 | TRBV2 | CASRADSYEQYF | TGTGCCAGCAGGGCAGACTCCTACGAGCAGTACTTC
NA | TRBD2 | TRBJ2-1 | TRBV10-1 | CASSGVTLAGGSYNEQFF | TGCGCCAGCAGTGGGGTCACACTAGCGGGAGGCTCCTACAATGAGCAGTTCTTC
NA | TRBD2 | TRBJ2-7 | TRBV7-3 | CASSLRSGGPYEQYF | TGTGCCAGCAGCCTACGCTCGGGGGGACCCTACGAGCAGTACTTC
once | NA | TRBJ1-1 | TRBV19 | CASSPSRASAEAFF | TGTGCCAGTAGTCCCTCCAGGGCGAGCGCTGAAGCTTTCTTT
NA | TRBD1 | TRBJ1-3 | TRBV5-1 | CASSLAGQSRAGNTIYF | TGCGCCAGCAGCTTGGCGGGACAGTCTAGGGCTGGAAACACCATATATTTT
once | NA | TRBJ1-5 | TRBV5-5 | CASSDSTGGYQPQHF | TGTGCCAGCAGCGATTCGACGGGGGGCTATCAGCCCCAGCATTTT
NA | NA | TRBJ2-1 | TRBV7-2 | CASSSRGAEEQFF | TGTGCCAGCAGCTCGCGTGGGGCAGAAGAGCAGTTCTTC
few | TRBD1 | TRBJ2-1 | TRBV2 | CASGVLQGADEQFF | TGTGCCAGCGGGGTATTACAGGGGGCGGATGAGCAGTTCTTC
NA | NA | TRBJ1-1 | TRBV11-2 | CASSLAGERTEAFF | TGTGCCAGCAGCTTAGCGGGTGAGCGAACTGAAGCTTTCTTT
NA | NA | TRBJ1-5 | TRBV15 | CATRGGDNNQPQHF | TGTGCCACTCGCGGGGGGGACAACAATCAGCCCCAGCATTTT
NA | TRBD2 | TRBJ2-7 | TRBV20-1 | CSANSGGEQYF | TGCAGTGCTAATTCGGGGGGCGAGCAGTACTTC
NA | NA | TRBJ1-1 | TRBV7-6 | CASSRAGETEAFF | TGTGCCAGCAGCCGGGCGGGGGAGACTGAAGCTTTCTTT
once | NA | TRBJ1-2 | TRBV5-1 | CASSLAGEGGYGYTF | TGCGCCAGCAGCTTGGCCGGAGAGGGTGGATATGGCTACACCTTC
NA | NA | TRBJ2-3 | TRBV4-1 | CASSQEGGVTTDTQYF | TGCGCCAGCAGCCAAGAGGGGGGAGTAACCACAGATACGCAGTATTTT
NA | TRBD1 | TRBJ1-5 | TRBV4-1 | CASSQAGTARYQPQHF | TGCGCCAGCAGCCAAGCGGGGACAGCGAGGTATCAGCCCCAGCATTTT
NA | TRBD1 | TRBJ2-7 | TRBV5-1 | CASSLDRGLDEQYF | TGCGCCAGCAGCTTGGACAGGGGGCTCGACGAGCAGTACTTC
NA | NA | TRBJ1-4 | TRBV4-3 | CASSQDTWAGGEKLFF | TGCGCCAGCAGCCAAGATACGTGGGCGGGGGGTGAAAAACTGTTTTTT
NA | TRBD1 | TRBJ1-2 | TRBV7-8 | CASSAGQANGYTF | TGTGCCAGCAGCGCAGGACAGGCAAATGGCTACACCTTC